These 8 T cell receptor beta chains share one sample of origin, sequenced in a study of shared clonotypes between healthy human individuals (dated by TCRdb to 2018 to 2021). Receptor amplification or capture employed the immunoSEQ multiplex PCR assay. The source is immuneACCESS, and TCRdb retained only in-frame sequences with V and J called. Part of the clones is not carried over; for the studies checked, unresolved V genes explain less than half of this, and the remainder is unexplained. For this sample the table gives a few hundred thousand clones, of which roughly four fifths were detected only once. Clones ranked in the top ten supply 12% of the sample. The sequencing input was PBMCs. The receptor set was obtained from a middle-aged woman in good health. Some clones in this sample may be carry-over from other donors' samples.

The CDR3: CASSLGGRSTDTQYF. In DNA, the CDR3 is TGTGCCAGCAGCTTAGGCGGGCGATCCACAGATACGCAGTATTTT. The chain combines TRBV7-3 with TRBJ2-3, with D perhaps matching TRBD2 (5 bases). CDR1 is SGHTA and CDR2 is FQGTGA in the germline V gene. The CDR3 sequence is 15 residues long. The V end lost 2 bases, the J end lost 2 bases, and 11 bases lay between the germline ends.

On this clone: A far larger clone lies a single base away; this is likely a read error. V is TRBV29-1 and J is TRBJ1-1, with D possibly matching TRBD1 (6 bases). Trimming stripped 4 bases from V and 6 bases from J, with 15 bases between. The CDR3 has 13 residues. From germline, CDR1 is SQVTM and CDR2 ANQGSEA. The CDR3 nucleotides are TGCAGCGTTGCACAGGGCAGCGGCGCTGAAGCTTTCTTT. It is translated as CSVAQGSGAEAFF.

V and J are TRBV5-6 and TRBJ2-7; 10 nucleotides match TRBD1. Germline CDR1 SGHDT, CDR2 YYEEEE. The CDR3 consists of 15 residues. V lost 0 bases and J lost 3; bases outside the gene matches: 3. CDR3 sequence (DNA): TGTGCCAGCAGCTTGGGAGGGACAGGGGTCTACGAGCAGTACTTC. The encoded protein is CASSLGGTGVYEQYF.

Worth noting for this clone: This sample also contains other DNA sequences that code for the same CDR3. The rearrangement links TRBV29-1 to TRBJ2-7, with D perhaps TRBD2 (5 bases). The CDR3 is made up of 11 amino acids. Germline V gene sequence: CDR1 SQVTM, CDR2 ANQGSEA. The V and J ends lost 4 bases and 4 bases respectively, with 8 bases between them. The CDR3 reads CSVVEGYEQYF. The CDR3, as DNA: TGCAGCGTTGTTGAGGGTTACGAGCAGTACTTC.

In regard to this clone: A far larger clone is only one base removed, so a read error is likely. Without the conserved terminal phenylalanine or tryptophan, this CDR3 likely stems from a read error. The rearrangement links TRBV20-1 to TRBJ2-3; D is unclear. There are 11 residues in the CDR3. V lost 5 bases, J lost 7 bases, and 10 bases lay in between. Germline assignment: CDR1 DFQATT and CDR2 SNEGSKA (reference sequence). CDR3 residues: CSALSSYTQYS. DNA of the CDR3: TGCAGTGCTCTCAGCTCCTATACGCAGTATTCT.

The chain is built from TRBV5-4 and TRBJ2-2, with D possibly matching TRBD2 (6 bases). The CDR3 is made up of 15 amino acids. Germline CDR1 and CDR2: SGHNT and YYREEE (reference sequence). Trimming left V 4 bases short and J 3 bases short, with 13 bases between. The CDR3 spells CASSETGSYTGELFF. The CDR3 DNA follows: TGTGCCAGCAGCGAAACCGGGAGCTACACCGGGGAGCTGTTTTTT.

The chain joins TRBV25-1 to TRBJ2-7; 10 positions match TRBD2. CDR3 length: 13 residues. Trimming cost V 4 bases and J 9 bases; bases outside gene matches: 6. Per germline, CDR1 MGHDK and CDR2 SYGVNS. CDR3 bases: TGTGCCAGCAGTGGGCTAGCGGGAGAGGGGCAGTACTTC. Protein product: CASSGLAGEGQYF.

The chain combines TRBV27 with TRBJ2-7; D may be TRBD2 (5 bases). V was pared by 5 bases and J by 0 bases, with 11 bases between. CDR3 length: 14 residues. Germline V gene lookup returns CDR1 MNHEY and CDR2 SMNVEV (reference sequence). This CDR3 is CASSLMSGSYEQYF. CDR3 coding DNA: TGTGCCAGCAGTCTGATGAGCGGCTCCTACGAGCAGTACTTC.